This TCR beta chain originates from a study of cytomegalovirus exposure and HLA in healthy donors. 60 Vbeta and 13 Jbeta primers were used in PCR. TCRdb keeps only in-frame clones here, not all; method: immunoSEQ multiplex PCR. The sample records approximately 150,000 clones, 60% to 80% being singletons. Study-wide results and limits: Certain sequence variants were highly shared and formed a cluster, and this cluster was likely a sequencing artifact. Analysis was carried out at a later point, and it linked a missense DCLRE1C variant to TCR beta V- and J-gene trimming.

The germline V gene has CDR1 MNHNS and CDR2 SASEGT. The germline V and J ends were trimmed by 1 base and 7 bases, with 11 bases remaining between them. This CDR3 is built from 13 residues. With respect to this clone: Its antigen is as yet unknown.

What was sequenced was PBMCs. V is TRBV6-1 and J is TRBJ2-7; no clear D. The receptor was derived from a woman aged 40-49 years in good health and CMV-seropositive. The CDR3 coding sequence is TGTGCCAGCAGTGAAGGAAGCTCTTCAGAGCAGTACTTC. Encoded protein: CASSEGSSSEQYF.